This entry lists 14 T cell receptor beta chains sequenced from one sample in a study of spatial heterogeneity in lung cancer. One entry per CDR3 protein, called by TCRdb with MiXCR from the 5' RACE reads. The sample has roughly 20,000 distinct CDR3 sequences, approximately 3% seen once; the top ten hold around 7.7%. These receptors are not linked to any known antigen. Findings of the study overall: Tumor mutation count correlated with how many alpha and beta TCRs expanded intratumorally.

As to time point: sample taken at primary tumor resection. The sequenced sample was lung tumor tissue, obtained at surgery. The source of these receptors is a male donor with early-stage non-small cell lung cancer.

At least ten counts were recorded for this clonotype. The chain joins TRBV29-1 to TRBJ2-3, with 8 bases identical to TRBD2. The V gene end was trimmed by 7 bases and the J gene end by 1 base; junction bases not matched to a gene: 4. The CDR3 runs to 13 residues. The germline CDR1 and CDR2 sequences are SQVTM and ANQGSEA. Here the CDR3 DNA reads TGCAGCGCCAGAGCGGGGGGCACAGATACGCAGTATTTT. Protein: CSARAGGTDTQYF.

There are many counts of this clonotype. J is TRBJ1-3 and V is TRBV30; weak D call: TRBD1 (5 bases). This CDR3 region has 15 residues. V was pared by 4 bases and J by 7 bases, with 20 bases between. The germline CDR1 and CDR2 sequences are GTSNPN and SVGIG (reference sequence). CDR3 in amino acids: CAWTLGTHWSNTIYF. Written as DNA, the CDR3 is TGTGCCTGGACCCTGGGGACCCACTGGAGTAACACCATATATTTT.

This clonotype appeared many times. The rearrangement uses TRBV11-3 and TRBJ2-7; 10 bases match TRBD2. The trim removed 0 bases at V and 5 bases at J, leaving 4 bases unmatched. This CDR3 has 15 amino acids. The germline V gene encodes CDR1 SGHNT and CDR2 YENEEA. CDR3 bases: TGTGCCAGCAGCTTAGATCTAGCGGGAGTTCACGAGCAGTACTTC. This sequence encodes CASSLDLAGVHEQYF.

This clonotype was seen at least ten times. The chain combines TRBV10-3 with TRBJ2-7; TRBD2 agrees at 7 bases. V was pared by 2 bases and J by 2 bases, with 9 bases of the junction left unmatched. The germline V gene has CDR1 ENHRY and CDR2 SYGVKD. This CDR3 is 16 amino acids long. The DNA for the CDR3 is TGTGCCATCAGTGAGCCGAAAGGGACTACCGCCTACGAGCAGTACTTC. Protein product: CAISEPKGTTAYEQYF.

In its sample, this clonotype was seen many times. The V gene is TRBV4-2, the J gene TRBJ2-7, with D unresolved. The V end lost 1 base, the J end lost 0 bases, and 10 bases lay between the germline ends. Germline values: CDR1 LGHNA, CDR2 YNFKEQ. The CDR3 is 15 amino acids. The CDR3 sequence: CASSQGRLNSYEQYF. The CDR3 DNA sequence: TGTGCCAGCAGCCAAGGAAGGCTAAACTCCTACGAGCAGTACTTC.

This clonotype has only a few counts. J is TRBJ2-1 and V is TRBV24-1, with 11 bases identical to TRBD2. Germline V lookup: CDR1 KGHDR, CDR2 SFDVKD. The ends lost 2 bases at V and 7 bases at J; junction bases unmatched: 6. CDR3 length: 16 residues. CDR3 sequence reads: CATSDSSTSGINEQFF. In DNA, the CDR3 is TGTGCCACCAGTGATTCATCGACTAGCGGGATTAATGAGCAGTTCTTC.

This clonotype showed up many times. The chain joins TRBV5-1 to TRBJ1-4; 7 bases agree with TRBD1. The CDR3 totals 15 residues. V lost 0 bases, J lost 5 bases, and 4 bases stayed unmatched. Germline lookup yields CDR1 SGHRS and CDR2 YFSETQ. The DNA for the CDR3 is TGCGCCAGCAGCTTGGTGGCAGGGGGAAATGAAAAACTGTTTTTT. It is translated as CASSLVAGGNEKLFF.

This clonotype was picked up many times. The chain joins TRBV18 to TRBJ1-5; D not certain. Germline V CDR1 and CDR2: KGHSH, LQKENI. Trimming left V 3 bases short and J 7 bases short, with 13 bases between. This CDR3 is built from 14 residues. The CDR3 is CASSPGPVKQPQHF. CDR3 DNA: TGTGCCAGCTCACCCGGACCGGTCAAACAGCCCCAGCATTTT.

This clonotype was observed at least ten times. The chain employs TRBV7-8 and TRBJ2-3, with 7 bases fitting TRBD1. The V and J ends lost 8 bases and 2 bases, in that order; junction bases with no gene match: 10. CDR3 length: 15 residues. Germline CDR1 reads SGHVS; CDR2 reads FQNEAQ. CDR3 protein: CASGPGDRPTDTQYF. The CDR3 DNA is TGTGCCAGCGGACCCGGGGACAGACCCACAGATACGCAGTATTTT. Full variable domain (outside the CDR3, taken from reference TRBV7-8 and TRBJ2-3): GAGVSQSPRYKVAKRGQDVALRCDPISGHVSLFWYQQALGQGPEFLTYFQNEAQLDKSGLPSDRFFAERPEGSVSTLKIQRTQQEDSAVYLCASGPGDRPTDTQYFGPGTRLTVL.

This clonotype appeared many times. The chain combines TRBV7-2 with TRBJ1-1; the D gene is possibly TRBD1 (6 bases). Trimming shortened V by 5 bases and J by 1 base, and 14 bases separated the two germline ends. Germline V CDR1 and CDR2: SGHTA, FQGNSA. This CDR3 spans 15 amino acids. The CDR3 spells CASSLQRTANTEAFF. The CDR3 DNA reads TGTGCCAGCAGCCTACAGCGGACAGCGAACACTGAAGCTTTCTTT.

This clonotype was recorded many times. J is TRBJ2-3 and V is TRBV29-1; D tentatively reads TRBD1 or TRBD2 (6 bases each). Germline V gene lookup returns CDR1 SQVTM and CDR2 ANQGSEA. V was shortened by 7 bases and J by 4 bases, with 18 bases between the two germline ends. There are 14 residues in the CDR3. DNA for the CDR3: TGCAGCGGTGGAGGGGGGCTCGGGGCAGATACGCAGTATTTT. This sequence encodes CSGGGGLGADTQYF.

This clonotype was counted ten times or more. The rearrangement joins TRBV7-9 to TRBJ1-2; a possible D gene is TRBD1 (6 bases). Germline loops: CDR1 SEHNR, CDR2 FQNEAQ (reference sequence). Trimming stripped 5 bases from V and 7 bases from J, with 14 bases between. The CDR3 runs 13 residues. In nucleotides, the CDR3 is TGTGCCAGCAGCCCGTCCCAGGGGTTTGGCTACACCTTC. Translation gives CASSPSQGFGYTF.

This clonotype was counted at least ten times. This sequence joins TRBV6-2 or TRBV6-3 and TRBJ1-5, with D possibly TRBD1 on 5 matching bases. The CDR3 contains 15 residues. V lost 1 base, J lost 5 bases, and 12 bases lay in between. Per the germline V gene, CDR1 is MNHEY and CDR2 is SVGEGT. The CDR3 DNA sequence: TGTGCCAGCAGTTACTGGGGGAACAAAGATCAGCCCCAGCATTTT. This codes for CASSYWGNKDQPQHF.

This clonotype occurred many times. The rearrangement joins TRBV4-1 to TRBJ2-7, with unresolved D. Germline CDR1 MGHRA, CDR2 YSYEKL. This CDR3 spans 14 amino acids. Trimming removed 0 bases from V and 1 base from J, with 7 bases in between. As DNA, the CDR3 is TGCGCCAGCAGCCAAGACCCGGGTTCCTACGAGCAGTACTTC. Residues: CASSQDPGSYEQYF.